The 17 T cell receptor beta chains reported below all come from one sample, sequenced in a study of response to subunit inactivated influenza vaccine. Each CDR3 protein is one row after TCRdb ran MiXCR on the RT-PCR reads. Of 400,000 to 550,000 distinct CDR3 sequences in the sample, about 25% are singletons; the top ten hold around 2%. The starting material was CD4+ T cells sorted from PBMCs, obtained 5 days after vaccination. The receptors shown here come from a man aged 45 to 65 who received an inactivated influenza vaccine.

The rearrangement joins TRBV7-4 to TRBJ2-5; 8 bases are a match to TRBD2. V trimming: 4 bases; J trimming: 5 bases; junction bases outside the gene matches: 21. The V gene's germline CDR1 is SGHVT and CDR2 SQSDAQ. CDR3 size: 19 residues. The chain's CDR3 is CASSSQRRSGIASGETQYF. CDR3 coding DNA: TGTGCCAGCAGCTCCCAAAGACGTAGCGGGATAGCGTCAGGGGAGACCCAGTACTTC.

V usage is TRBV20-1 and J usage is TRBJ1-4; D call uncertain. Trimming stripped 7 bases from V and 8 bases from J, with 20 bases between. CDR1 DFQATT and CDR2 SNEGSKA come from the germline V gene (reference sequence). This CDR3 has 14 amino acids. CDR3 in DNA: TGCAGTGGTCTCGAAAGAGGCTATAGAGAAAAACTGTTTTTT. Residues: CSGLERGYREKLFF.

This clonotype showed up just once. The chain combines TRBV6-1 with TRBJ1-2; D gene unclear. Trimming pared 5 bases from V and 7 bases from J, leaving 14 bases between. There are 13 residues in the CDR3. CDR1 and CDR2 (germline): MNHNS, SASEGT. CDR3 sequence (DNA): TGTGCCAGCAGTCCCACCCTTATAGGTGGCTACACCTTC. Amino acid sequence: CASSPTLIGGYTF.

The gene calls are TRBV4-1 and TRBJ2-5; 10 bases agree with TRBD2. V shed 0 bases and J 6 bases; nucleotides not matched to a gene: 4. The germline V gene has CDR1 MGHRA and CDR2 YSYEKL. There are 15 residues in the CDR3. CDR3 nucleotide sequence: TGCGCCAGCAGCCAAGAAGCGGGAGGGCCTAAGACCCAGTACTTC. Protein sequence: CASSQEAGGPKTQYF.

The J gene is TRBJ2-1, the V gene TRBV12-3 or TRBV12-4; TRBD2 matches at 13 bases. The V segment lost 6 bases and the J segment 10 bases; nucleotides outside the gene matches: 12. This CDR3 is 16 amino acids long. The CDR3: CASRKLGLAGRGEQFF. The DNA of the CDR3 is TGTGCCAGCAGGAAATTGGGACTAGCGGGGCGCGGGGAGCAGTTCTTC.

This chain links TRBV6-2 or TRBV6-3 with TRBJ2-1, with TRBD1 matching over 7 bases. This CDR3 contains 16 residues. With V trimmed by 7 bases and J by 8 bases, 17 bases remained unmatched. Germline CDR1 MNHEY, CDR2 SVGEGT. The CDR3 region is CASKRGRQGGIYEQFF. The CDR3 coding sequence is TGTGCCAGCAAGAGGGGGAGACAGGGTGGTATCTATGAGCAGTTCTTC.

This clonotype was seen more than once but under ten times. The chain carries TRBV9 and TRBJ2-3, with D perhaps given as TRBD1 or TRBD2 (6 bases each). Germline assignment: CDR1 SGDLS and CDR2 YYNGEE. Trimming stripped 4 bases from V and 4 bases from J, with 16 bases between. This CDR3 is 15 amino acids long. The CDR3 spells CASSRGDQRADTQYF. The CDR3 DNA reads TGTGCCAGCAGCAGGGGGGACCAAAGGGCAGATACGCAGTATTTT.

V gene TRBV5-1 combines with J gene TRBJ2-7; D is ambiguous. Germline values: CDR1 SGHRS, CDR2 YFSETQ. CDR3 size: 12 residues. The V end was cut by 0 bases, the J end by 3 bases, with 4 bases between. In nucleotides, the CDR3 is TGCGCCAGCAGCTTGGGCAACTACGAGCAGTACTTC. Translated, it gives CASSLGNYEQYF.

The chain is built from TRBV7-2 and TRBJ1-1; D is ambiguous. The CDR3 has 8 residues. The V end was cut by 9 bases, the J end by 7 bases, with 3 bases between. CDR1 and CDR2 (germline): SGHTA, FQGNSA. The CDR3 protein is CARGEAFF. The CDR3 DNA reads TGTGCCAGGGGTGAAGCTTTCTTT. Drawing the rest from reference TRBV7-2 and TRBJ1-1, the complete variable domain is GAGVSQSPSNKVTEKGKDVELRCDPISGHTALYWYRQSLGQGLEFLIYFQGNSAPDKSGLPSDRFSAERTGGSVSTLTIQRTQQEDSAVYLCARGEAFFGQGTRLTVV.

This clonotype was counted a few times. The CDR3 region has the DNA TGTGCCAGCAGTTATAGACAGGGAAATCAGCCCCAGCATTTT. Translation gives CASSYRQGNQPQHF. The genes are TRBV6-5 and TRBJ1-5, with 7 bases that match TRBD1. The CDR3 is 14 amino acids. Per the germline V gene, CDR1 is MNHEY and CDR2 is SVGAGI. V was clipped by 3 bases and J by 4 bases; unmatched bases: 3.

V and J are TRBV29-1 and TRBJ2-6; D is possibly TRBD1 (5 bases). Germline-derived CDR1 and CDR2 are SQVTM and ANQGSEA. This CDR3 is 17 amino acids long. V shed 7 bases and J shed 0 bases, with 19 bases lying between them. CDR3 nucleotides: TGCAGCGCGCTCACCAGGGTGGCCCGCTCTGGGGCCAACGTCCTGACTTTC. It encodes CSALTRVARSGANVLTF.

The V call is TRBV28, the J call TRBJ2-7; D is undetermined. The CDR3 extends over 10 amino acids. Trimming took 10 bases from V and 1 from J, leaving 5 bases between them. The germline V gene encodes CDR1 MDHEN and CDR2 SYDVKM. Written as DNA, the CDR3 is TGTGCCAATCAGTCCTACGAGCAGTACTTC. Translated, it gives CANQSYEQYF.

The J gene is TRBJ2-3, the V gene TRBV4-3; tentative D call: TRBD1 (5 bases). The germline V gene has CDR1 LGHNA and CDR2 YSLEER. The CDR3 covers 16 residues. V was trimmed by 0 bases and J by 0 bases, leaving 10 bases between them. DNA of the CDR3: TGCGCCAGCAGCCAAGATCAGGGATTTAGCACAGATACGCAGTATTTT. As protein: CASSQDQGFSTDTQYF.

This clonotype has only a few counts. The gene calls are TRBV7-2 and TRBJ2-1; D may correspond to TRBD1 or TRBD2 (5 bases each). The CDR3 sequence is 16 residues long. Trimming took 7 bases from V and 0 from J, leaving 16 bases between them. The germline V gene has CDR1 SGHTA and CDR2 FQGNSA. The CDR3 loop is CASKPTGTHSYNEQFF. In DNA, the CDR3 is TGTGCCAGCAAACCGACCGGGACCCACTCCTACAATGAGCAGTTCTTC.

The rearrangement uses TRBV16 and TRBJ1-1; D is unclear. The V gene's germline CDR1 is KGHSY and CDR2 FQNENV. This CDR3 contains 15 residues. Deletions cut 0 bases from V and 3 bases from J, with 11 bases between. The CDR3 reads CASSQSRGRDTEAFF. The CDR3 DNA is TGTGCCAGCAGCCAATCTCGGGGAAGGGACACTGAAGCTTTCTTT. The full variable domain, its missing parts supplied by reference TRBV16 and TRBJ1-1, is GEEVAQTPKHLVRGEGQKAKLYCAPIKGHSYVFWYQQVLKNEFKFLISFQNENVFDETGMPKERFSAKCLPNSPCSLEIQATKLEDSAVYFCASSQSRGRDTEAFFGQGTRLTVV.

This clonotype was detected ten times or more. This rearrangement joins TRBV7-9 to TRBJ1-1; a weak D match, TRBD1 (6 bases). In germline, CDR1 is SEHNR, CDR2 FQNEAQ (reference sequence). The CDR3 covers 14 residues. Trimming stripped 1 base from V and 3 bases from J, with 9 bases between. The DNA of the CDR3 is TGTGCCAGCAGCTTAGGGGCAGGGGACACTGAAGCTTTCTTT. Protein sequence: CASSLGAGDTEAFF.

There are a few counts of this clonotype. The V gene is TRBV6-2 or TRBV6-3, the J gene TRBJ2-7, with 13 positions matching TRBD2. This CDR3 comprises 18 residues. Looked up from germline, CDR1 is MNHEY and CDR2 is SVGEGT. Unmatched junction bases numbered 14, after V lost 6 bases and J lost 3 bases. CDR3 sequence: CASRVPLAGGKKIYEQYF. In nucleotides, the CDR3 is TGTGCCAGCAGGGTACCACTAGCGGGAGGGAAGAAAATCTACGAGCAGTACTTC.